The next 15 T cell receptor beta chains were all read from a single sample in a study of chemoradiotherapy in HPV16-positive cancers. Some clones are missing from TCRdb's copy, which holds only in-frame ones; the method was immunoSEQ multiplex PCR. The data show tens of thousands of clones, about 88% seen once. The source material was blood, sampled from a patient who underwent chemoradiotherapy. Receptor source: a human donor with HPV-associated anogenital cancer.

The V gene is TRBV30, the J gene TRBJ2-7; no clear D gene. In germline, CDR1 is GTSNPN, CDR2 SVGIG (reference sequence). This CDR3 comprises 12 residues. V lost 5 bases, J lost 2 bases, and 10 bases lay in between. CDR3 DNA sequence: TGTGCCTGGGGGGAAGAGACCTACGAGCAGTACTTC. This translates into CAWGEETYEQYF.

The V and J genes are TRBV6-5 and TRBJ1-3; 9 bases match TRBD1. The trim removed 6 bases at V and 3 bases at J, leaving 6 bases unmatched. The CDR3 totals 15 residues. CDR1 is MNHEY and CDR2 is SVGAGI in the germline V gene. The CDR3 is CASSRDRENGNTIYF. The DNA for the CDR3 is TGTGCCAGCAGCCGGGACAGGGAAAATGGAAACACCATATATTTT.

V and J are TRBV10-3 and TRBJ1-6; TRBD1 is a possible D gene (6 bases). Germline V gene sequence: CDR1 ENHRY, CDR2 SYGVKD. The V end was cut by 0 bases, the J end by 9 bases, with 12 bases between. CDR3 length: 15 amino acids. The CDR3 is CAISESLGGTSPLHF. The CDR3 DNA reads TGTGCCATCAGTGAGTCGCTAGGGGGGACTTCACCCCTCCACTTT.

The chain employs TRBV9 and TRBJ2-2, with D tentatively TRBD1 (6 bases). Trimming cost V 3 bases and J 0 bases, with 6 bases left between them. The CDR3 runs to 14 residues. CDR1 and CDR2 from the germline V gene are SGDLS and YYNGEE. DNA for the CDR3: TGTGCCAGCAGCGGGACAGCGAACACCGGGGAGCTGTTTTTT. It specifies CASSGTANTGELFF.

A few counts support this clone. The V and J genes are TRBV6-1 and TRBJ2-7, with TRBD2 matching over 8 bases. The J segment lost 1 base and the V segment lost 6 bases, leaving 8 bases of the junction unmatched. The CDR3 totals 15 residues. The V gene's germline CDR1 is MNHNS and CDR2 SASEGT. CDR3 sequence reads: CASSLRAGGSYEQYF. CDR3 nucleotide sequence: TGTGCCAGCAGCTTACGTGCGGGAGGATCCTACGAGCAGTACTTC.

The J gene is TRBJ1-2, the V gene TRBV6-4; D possibly corresponds to TRBD1 (6 bases). This CDR3 contains 15 residues. Trimming left V 3 bases short and J 7 bases short, with 18 bases between. CDR1 is MRHNA and CDR2 is SNTAGT in the germline V gene. The CDR3 protein is CASSEGGQGLRGYTF. In nucleotides, the CDR3 is TGTGCCAGCAGTGAAGGGGGGCAGGGGTTGCGTGGCTACACCTTC.

The genes are TRBV7-6 and TRBJ2-3; D remains unclear. CDR3 length: 12 residues. The germline V and J ends were trimmed by 6 bases and 4 bases, with 8 bases remaining between them. Per germline, CDR1 SGHVS and CDR2 FNYEAQ. Written as DNA, the CDR3 is TGTGCCAGCAGTCCCAGACCAGATACGCAGTATTTT. Translated: CASSPRPDTQYF.

The rearrangement uses TRBV6-1 and TRBJ1-2; 7 nucleotides line up with TRBD1. Germline V CDR1 and CDR2: MNHNS, SASEGT. V lost 4 bases, J lost 4 bases, and 3 bases stayed unmatched. This CDR3 is 13 amino acids long. The CDR3 sequence: CASSGQGLYGYTF. The CDR3 bases are TGTGCCAGCAGTGGACAGGGCCTCTATGGCTACACCTTC.

Sample share makes this clone medium-sized. This sequence joins TRBV6-1 and TRBJ1-2; TRBD1 matches at 7 bases. Trimming cost V 1 base and J 8 bases; bases outside gene matches: 4. The CDR3 covers 13 residues. In germline, CDR1 is MNHNS, CDR2 SASEGT. CDR3 nucleotide sequence: TGTGCCAGCAGTGAAGGGGAGGGGGCCGGCTACACCTTC. Its translation: CASSEGEGAGYTF.

The chain employs TRBV11-3 and TRBJ2-3; D tentatively reads TRBD1 or TRBD2 (5 bases each). This CDR3 contains 14 residues. V shed 3 bases and J shed 4 bases, with 11 bases lying between them. Germline lookup yields CDR1 SGHNT and CDR2 YENEEA. CDR3 nucleotide sequence: TGTGCCAGCAGCTTGAGGGACGGACCAGATACGCAGTATTTT. Encoded protein: CASSLRDGPDTQYF.

The chain couples TRBV11-2 to TRBJ1-1; the D gene is possibly TRBD1 (6 bases). This CDR3 contains 17 residues. Germline lookup yields CDR1 SGHAT and CDR2 FQNNGV. V was trimmed by 6 bases and J by 6 bases, leaving 26 bases between them. This chain's CDR3 is CASRNLGGERAVPEAFF. The CDR3 DNA sequence: TGTGCCAGCAGGAACTTAGGGGGAGAGAGGGCTGTCCCTGAAGCTTTCTTT.

The chain carries TRBV27 and TRBJ1-2; D gene uncertain. V lost 5 bases, J lost 2 bases, and 12 bases lay in between. CDR3 length: 14 amino acids. Per germline, CDR1 MNHEY and CDR2 SMNVEV (reference sequence). CDR3 loop: CASSPTGRNYGYTF. CDR3 sequence (DNA): TGTGCCAGCAGTCCTACCGGGAGAAACTATGGCTACACCTTC.

The V gene is TRBV10-3, the J gene TRBJ1-2; D gene unclear. Trimming took 0 bases from V and 7 from J, leaving 12 bases between them. The CDR3 is 14 residues long. CDR1 and CDR2 (germline): ENHRY, SYGVKD. CDR3 in DNA: TGTGCCATCAGTGAGTCCGAAGGGAACGCTGGCTACACCTTC. This gives the protein CAISESEGNAGYTF.

This clone has just a few counts. V and J are TRBV5-4 and TRBJ1-1; maybe TRBD1 (5 bases). The length of the CDR3 is 16 residues. Germline V CDR1 and CDR2: SGHNT, YYREEE (reference sequence). V dropped 5 bases and J dropped 2 bases, with 19 bases sitting between them. CDR3 DNA: TGTGCCAGCAGAACTACACAGGAAATGGGAAACACTGAAGCTTTCTTT. Translated: CASRTTQEMGNTEAFF.

The chain recombines TRBV5-1 with TRBJ1-1, with TRBD1 as a possible D gene (5 bases). The V and J ends lost 0 bases and 8 bases respectively, with 20 bases between them. Germline assignment: CDR1 SGHRS and CDR2 YFSETQ. The CDR3 has 16 residues. The CDR3 spells CASSLAGAVGGSEAFF. The CDR3 nucleotides are TGCGCCAGCAGCTTGGCCGGGGCAGTTGGGGGATCCGAAGCTTTCTTT.